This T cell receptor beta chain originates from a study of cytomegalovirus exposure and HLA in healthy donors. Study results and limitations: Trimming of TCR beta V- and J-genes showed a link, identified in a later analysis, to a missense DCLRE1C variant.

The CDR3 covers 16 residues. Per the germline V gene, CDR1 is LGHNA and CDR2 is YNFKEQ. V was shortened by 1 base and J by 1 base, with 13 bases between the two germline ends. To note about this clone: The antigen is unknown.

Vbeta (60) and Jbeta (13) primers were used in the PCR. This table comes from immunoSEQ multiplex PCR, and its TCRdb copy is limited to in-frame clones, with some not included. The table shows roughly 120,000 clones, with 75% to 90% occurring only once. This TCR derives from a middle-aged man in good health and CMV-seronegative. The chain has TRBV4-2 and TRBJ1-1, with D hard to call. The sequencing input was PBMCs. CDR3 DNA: TGTGCCAGCAGCCAAGGGGCGGGTCAGTGGAACACTGAAGCTTTCTTT. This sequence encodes CASSQGAGQWNTEAFF.